This is a list of T cell receptor beta chains from one sample in a study of CD8+CD57+ T cells in acquired aplastic anemia. A single record per CDR3 protein comes from TCRdb applying MiXCR to the reads. This table holds 150,000 to 200,000 distinct CDR3 sequences, 46% found once. Material: sorted CD4+, CD8+, or CD8+CD57+ T cells (not recorded which) from PBMCs. The receptors were gathered from a human donor in good health. The CDR3 runs from the conserved cysteine through the conserved F or W. A D gene is named only where the DNA matches it firmly. Size values are once, few and many counts, or a class for expanded clones, and some rows have none.

cdr3_aa,cdr3_nt,v_call,j_call,cdr3_length,clone_size,d_call
CSADGGVKTQYF,TGCAGCGCCGACGGGGGGGTCAAGACCCAGTACTTC,TRBV29-1,TRBJ2-5,12,once,TRBD2
CASSYGGTVTGEQFF,TGTGCCAGCAGCTATGGGGGGACCGTAACGGGCGAGCAGTTCTTC,TRBV5-6,TRBJ2-1,15,NA,NA
CASSGLAWSGDEQYF,TGTGCCAGCAGCGGACTAGCCTGGAGTGGCGACGAGCAGTACTTC,TRBV7-2,TRBJ2-7,15,NA,TRBD2
CASSVDLYNEQFF,TGTGCCAGCAGCGTAGACCTCTACAATGAGCAGTTCTTC,TRBV9,TRBJ2-1,13,NA,NA
CSAHRRQGVTGELFF,TGCAGTGCTCACAGACGACAGGGCGTCACCGGGGAGCTGTTTTTT,TRBV20-1,TRBJ2-2,15,many,TRBD1
CSARDSPLLAGTNNEQFF,TGCAGTGCTAGAGATTCCCCACTACTAGCGGGAACCAACAATGAGCAGTTCTTC,TRBV20-1,TRBJ2-1,18,many,TRBD2
CASSSHEQFF,TGTGCCAGCAGTTCACATGAGCAGTTCTTC,TRBV28,TRBJ2-1,10,NA,NA
CSARGQGALWTEAFF,TGCAGTGCTAGAGGCCAGGGGGCGCTGTGGACTGAAGCTTTCTTT,TRBV20-1,TRBJ1-1,15,NA,TRBD1
CASSEAWTGELFF,TGTGCCAGCAGTGAAGCTTGGACCGGGGAGCTGTTTTTT,TRBV2,TRBJ2-2,13,few,NA
CSARAADTQYF,TGCAGTGCTAGAGCTGCAGATACGCAGTATTTT,TRBV20-1,TRBJ2-3,11,many,NA
CSATTPVTDTQYF,TGCAGTGCTACCACACCGGTCACAGATACGCAGTATTTT,TRBV20-1,TRBJ2-3,13,NA,NA
CATSRAPGDGSEQFF,TGTGCCACCAGCAGGGCCCCCGGTGACGGGTCTGAGCAGTTCTTC,TRBV15,TRBJ2-1,15,many,NA
CASSLGLADSSYEQYF,TGTGCCAGCAGCTTGGGGCTAGCGGATAGCTCCTACGAGCAGTACTTC,TRBV7-2,TRBJ2-7,16,NA,TRBD2
CSARDLKQNNEQFF,TGCAGTGCTAGAGACTTAAAACAAAACAATGAGCAGTTCTTC,TRBV20-1,TRBJ2-1,14,NA,NA
CASSASRVQNTEAFF,TGTGCCAGCAGCGCGTCACGGGTGCAGAACACTGAAGCTTTCTTT,TRBV7-2,TRBJ1-1,15,NA,NA
CASSYSNVRGSNQPQHF,TGTGCCAGCAGTTACTCGAACGTCAGGGGGAGCAATCAGCCCCAGCATTTT,TRBV6-5,TRBJ1-5,17,many,TRBD1
CASSRQVAGGMGIQYF,TGTGCCAGCAGCCGACAAGTAGCGGGAGGTATGGGCATTCAGTACTTC,TRBV14,TRBJ2-4,16,few,TRBD2
CSGQGADDTEAFF,TGCAGCGGTCAGGGGGCAGATGACACTGAAGCTTTCTTT,TRBV29-1,TRBJ1-1,13,many,TRBD1
CASSLASVPGTGGKTQYF,TGTGCCAGCAGCTTAGCTTCAGTGCCCGGGACAGGGGGCAAGACCCAGTACTTC,TRBV7-6,TRBJ2-5,18,NA,TRBD1
CASSSRSGLAGGGEQFF,TGTGCCAGCAGTTCTCGGTCGGGACTAGCGGGAGGAGGGGAGCAGTTCTTC,TRBV12-3/TRBV12-4,TRBJ2-1,17,few,TRBD2
CASSPPALPGEQYF,TGTGCCAGTAGTCCTCCCGCACTCCCGGGAGAGCAGTACTTC,TRBV19,TRBJ2-7,14,NA,NA
CATASSGRYQETQYF,TGTGCCACCGCGTCTAGCGGGAGGTATCAAGAGACCCAGTACTTC,TRBV10-3,TRBJ2-5,15,many,TRBD2
CASRTDYNEQFF,TGTGCCAGTAGGACGGACTACAATGAGCAGTTCTTC,TRBV19,TRBJ2-1,12,NA,NA
CASSTDRGPHEQYF,TGTGCCAGCTCAACGGACAGGGGGCCTCACGAGCAGTACTTC,TRBV18,TRBJ2-7,14,NA,TRBD1
CASSYSRGRTEAFF,TGTGCCAGCAGTTACTCGAGAGGGCGTACTGAAGCTTTCTTT,TRBV6-5,TRBJ1-1,14,NA,NA
CASSYSSGGPYEQYF,TGTGCCAGCAGTTACTCGTCGGGAGGGCCCTACGAGCAGTACTTC,TRBV6-6,TRBJ2-7,15,many,TRBD2
CASSLLTAYEQYF,TGCGCCAGCAGCTTATTAACTGCGTACGAGCAGTACTTC,TRBV5-1,TRBJ2-7,13,NA,NA
CAIRGLAGGNEQFF,TGTGCCATCAGGGGACTAGCGGGAGGGAATGAGCAGTTCTTC,TRBV10-3,TRBJ2-1,14,NA,TRBD2
CATSDLGTGTRDQPQHF,TGTGCCACCAGTGATCTGGGGACAGGGACTCGTGATCAGCCCCAGCATTTT,TRBV24-1,TRBJ1-5,17,NA,TRBD1
CASSVPPSGENIQYF,TGTGCCAGCAGTGTACCCCCGAGCGGGGAAAACATTCAGTACTTC,TRBV2,TRBJ2-4,15,many,TRBD2
CASSPGLAGVGEQFF,TGTGCCAGCAGCCCAGGACTAGCGGGAGTAGGTGAGCAGTTCTTC,TRBV7-3,TRBJ2-1,15,many,TRBD2
CASSGLAGDRSYEQYF,TGTGCCAGCAGCGGACTAGCGGGGGATCGCTCCTACGAGCAGTACTTC,TRBV9,TRBJ2-7,16,NA,TRBD2
CASSWGLAGTDTQYF,TGCGCCAGCAGCTGGGGACTAGCGGGCACAGATACGCAGTATTTT,TRBV5-1,TRBJ2-3,15,many,TRBD2
CASTMTGGRNTEAFF,TGTGCCAGCACAATGACAGGGGGACGGAACACTGAAGCTTTCTTT,TRBV7-2,TRBJ1-1,15,many,TRBD1
CSGLAGANPRGETQYF,TGCAGTGGGCTAGCGGGGGCCAACCCAAGGGGAGAGACCCAGTACTTC,TRBV20-1,TRBJ2-5,16,NA,TRBD2
CSGDRGFTYNEQFF,TGCAGCGGGGACAGGGGGTTTACCTACAATGAGCAGTTCTTC,TRBV29-1,TRBJ2-1,14,many,TRBD1
CASSERTGGSAEAFF,TGTGCCAGCAGTGAAAGGACAGGGGGGTCTGCTGAAGCTTTCTTT,TRBV6-1,TRBJ1-1,15,few,TRBD1
CSARGLLAGTYEQYF,TGCAGTGCTAGAGGACTACTAGCGGGTACCTACGAGCAGTACTTC,TRBV20-1,TRBJ2-7,15,NA,TRBD2
CSARTGHRYEQYF,TGCAGTGCGAGGACAGGGCACAGATACGAGCAGTACTTC,TRBV20-1,TRBJ2-7,13,NA,TRBD1
CAGTLAGVQETQYF,TGTGCCGGAACACTAGCGGGAGTTCAAGAGACCCAGTACTTC,TRBV7-9,TRBJ2-5,14,many,TRBD2
CATSALTTGELFF,TGTGCCACCAGTGCGTTGACCACCGGGGAGCTGTTTTTT,TRBV24-1,TRBJ2-2,13,NA,NA